This TCR beta chain was recovered during a study of blood T cell repertoires in COVID-19. Clones were read by immunoSEQ multiplex PCR, and TCRdb kept only the in-frame ones, dropping some. The table includes roughly 92,000 clones, approximately 89% detected once. The CDR3 consists of 16 residues. Germline CDR1 MNHEY, CDR2 SVGAGI. Deletions cut 4 bases from V and 0 bases from J, with 13 bases between. The TCR was taken from a man between 45 and 60 years old with acute or convalescent COVID-19. The sequenced sample consisted of peripheral blood. The rearrangement uses TRBV6-5 and TRBJ1-3; possibly TRBD1 for D (6 bases). As DNA, the CDR3 is TGTGCCAGCAGTTCCCGGGAGGGGGGCTCTGGAAACACCATATATTTT. This codes for CASSSREGGSGNTIYF.